The 32 T cell receptor beta chains presented below share a single source sample, sequenced in a study. TCRdb independently ran MiXCR on the RT-PCR reads; one entry per CDR3 protein. Here the sample spans almost 700,000 distinct CDR3 sequences, 13% to 15% being singletons. The specimen sequenced was memory CD4+ T cells from blood. Receptors were obtained from a female donor in good health, serving as a healthy control.

This clonotype was recorded a few times. The genes are TRBV30 and TRBJ1-2, with TRBD1 matching 8 bases. With 2 bases clipped from V and 7 bases from J, the junction kept 6 bases outside the gene matches. The germline gives CDR1 GTSNPN, CDR2 SVGIG (reference sequence). The CDR3 length is 13 residues. Here the CDR3 reads CAWSLQGDFGYTF. The CDR3 DNA sequence: TGTGCCTGGAGTTTACAGGGGGACTTTGGCTACACCTTC.

This clonotype was picked up a small number of times. This chain links TRBV29-1 with TRBJ1-1; no firm D call. CDR1 is SQVTM, CDR2 ANQGSEA, per germline. The CDR3 covers 14 residues. V lost 5 bases and J 4 bases, leaving 17 bases between the germline ends. The CDR3 region has the DNA TGCAGCGTTTGTTCGGAATTTTTGTGCACTGAAGCTTTCTTT. It yields the protein CSVCSEFLCTEAFF. The variable domain in full, with the rest retrieved from reference TRBV29-1 and TRBJ1-1, is SAVISQKPSRDICQRGTSLTIQCQVDSQVTMMFWYRQQPGQSLTLIATANQGSEATYESGFVIDKFPISRPNLTFSTLTVSNMSPEDSSIYLCSVCSEFLCTEAFFGQGTRLTVV.

This clonotype has just a few counts. The chain recombines TRBV7-8 with TRBJ2-7; TRBD1 matches 12 bases. CDR1 is SGHVS, CDR2 FQNEAQ, per germline. The V and J ends lost 3 bases and 4 bases, in that order; junction bases with no gene match: 4. The length of the CDR3 is 15 residues. Written as DNA, the CDR3 is TGTGCCAGCAGCTTGGGACAGGGGGCCGCGTACGAGCAGTACTTC. Residues: CASSLGQGAAYEQYF. Filled out from reference TRBV7-8 and TRBJ2-7, the complete variable domain reads GAGVSQSPRYKVAKRGQDVALRCDPISGHVSLFWYQQALGQGPEFLTYFQNEAQLDKSGLPSDRFFAERPEGSVSTLKIQRTQQEDSAVYLCASSLGQGAAYEQYFGPGTRLTVT.

J is TRBJ2-5 and V is TRBV5-6; D could derive from TRBD1 or TRBD2 (6 bases each). Trimming removed 0 bases at V and 4 bases at J, with 10 bases between. Germline V gene data show CDR1 as SGHDT and CDR2 as YYEEEE. CDR3 length: 14 amino acids. CDR3 bases: TGTGCCAGCAGCTTGGCGGGGGCGAGAGAGACCCAGTACTTC. Protein sequence: CASSLAGARETQYF.

J is TRBJ1-5 and V is TRBV6-2 or TRBV6-3; weak D call: TRBD1 (6 bases). Germline V gene sequence: CDR1 MNHEY, CDR2 SVGEGT. Trimming left V 5 bases short and J 3 bases short, with 11 bases between. The CDR3 has 14 residues. The CDR3 DNA reads TGTGCCAGCAGTCACGGACAGAACAATCAGCCCCAGCATTTT. Amino acid sequence: CASSHGQNNQPQHF.

The V gene is TRBV18, the J gene TRBJ1-2, with 7 nucleotides matching TRBD1. The germline CDR1 and CDR2 sequences are KGHSH and LQKENI. Germline trimming cut 4 bases from V and 3 bases from J; bases unmatched to any gene: 2. This CDR3 is built from 13 residues. The CDR3 coding sequence is TGTGCCAGCTCACATGGACAGGACTATGGCTACACCTTC. Its protein is CASSHGQDYGYTF.

This clonotype was recorded many times. The chain links TRBV20-1 to TRBJ2-7, with 8 bases fitting TRBD1. The V segment lost 7 bases and the J segment 7 bases; nucleotides outside the gene matches: 12. This CDR3 comprises 13 residues. Germline V gene sequence: CDR1 DFQATT, CDR2 SNEGSKA (reference sequence). The CDR3 sequence is CSGQGASYGEQYF. CDR3 nucleotide sequence: TGCAGTGGTCAGGGGGCCTCTTACGGGGAGCAGTACTTC.

V usage is TRBV12-3 or TRBV12-4 and J usage is TRBJ1-6, with TRBD1 matching over 7 bases. V trimming: 6 bases; J trimming: 9 bases; junction bases outside the gene matches: 8. The CDR3 runs 14 residues. The CDR3 DNA is TGTGCCAGCAGCCTACGGGACAGCGGTTCACCCCTCCACTTT. Protein product: CASSLRDSGSPLHF.

This clonotype appeared many times. This chain links TRBV29-1 with TRBJ2-1; D is unresolved. V lost 3 bases to trimming and J lost 5 bases, with 8 bases between them. The CDR3 covers 12 residues. CDR1 and CDR2 (germline): SQVTM, ANQGSEA. CDR3 protein: CSVDRADNEQFF. The CDR3 region has the DNA TGCAGCGTTGACCGGGCAGACAATGAGCAGTTCTTC.

This clonotype was observed a handful of times. V and J are TRBV12-3 or TRBV12-4 and TRBJ2-7; D may be TRBD2 (6 bases). V was clipped by 2 bases and J by 5 bases, with 13 bases between them. The CDR3 totals 14 residues. Here the CDR3 DNA reads TGTGCCAGCAGTTTAAGTATGCCGGGGGACGAGCAGTACTTC. It specifies CASSLSMPGDEQYF.

The chain has TRBV12-3 or TRBV12-4 and TRBJ2-1; 10 bases are shared with TRBD2. The V segment lost 6 bases and the J segment 4 bases; nucleotides outside the gene matches: 12. CDR3 length: 17 residues. CDR3 bases: TGTGCCAGCAGACCCTCTGATTTGGGACTAGCGTACAATGAGCAGTTCTTC. Protein: CASRPSDLGLAYNEQFF.

This clonotype was counted between two and nine times. The chain recombines TRBV7-2 with TRBJ2-7; the match to TRBD2 covers 8 bases. The CDR3 runs 19 residues. J gave up 0 bases and V 3 bases, and 16 bases lay outside the gene matches. The germline gives CDR1 SGHTA, CDR2 FQGNSA. The CDR3 sequence: CASSFPSNDAGGSSYEQYF. The CDR3 DNA reads TGTGCCAGCAGCTTCCCCAGCAACGATGCGGGAGGCAGCTCCTACGAGCAGTACTTC.

This clonotype was detected a few times. This chain links TRBV5-1 with TRBJ1-2; D is ambiguous. V lost 0 bases to trimming and J lost 7 bases, with 13 bases between them. The CDR3 contains 14 residues. Germline V gives CDR1 SGHRS, CDR2 YFSETQ. The CDR3 sequence is CASSLGQAISGYTF. CDR3 coding DNA: TGCGCCAGCAGCTTGGGCCAGGCAATTAGTGGCTACACCTTC.

In DNA, the CDR3 is TGTGCCAGCAGTTCACCCCCGGGACAGGGCGGTGAAGCTTTCTTT. Its translation is CASSSPPGQGGEAFF. The chain combines TRBV6-6 with TRBJ1-1, with 9 bases that match TRBD1. The CDR3 is 15 amino acids. The V and J ends lost 4 bases and 7 bases, in that order; junction bases with no gene match: 10. Germline assignment: CDR1 MNHNY and CDR2 SVGAGI (reference sequence).

This clonotype was observed a few times. The chain uses TRBV6-5 and TRBJ2-7, with 8 bases fitting TRBD2. The CDR3 is made up of 15 amino acids. V shed 7 bases, J shed 0 bases, and the junction held 8 bases outside the gene matches. Germline V gene lookup returns CDR1 MNHEY and CDR2 SVGAGI. The CDR3 coding sequence is TGTGCCAGCACTCACGGGGGGGGGAGCTCCTACGAGCAGTACTTC. Amino acid sequence: CASTHGGGSSYEQYF.

The J gene is TRBJ1-2, the V gene TRBV30; D may be TRBD1 (6 bases). The CDR3 length is 13 residues. V gave up 7 bases and J gave up 4 bases, with 16 bases separating them. CDR1 is GTSNPN and CDR2 is SVGIG in the germline V gene (reference sequence). CDR3 nucleotide sequence: TGTGCCTTTGGACAGTCGGGGGCCTATGGCTACACCTTC. Translation gives CAFGQSGAYGYTF.

The table lists this clonotype with a count of one. This chain joins TRBV24-1 and TRBJ2-7, with a possible D match to TRBD2 (5 bases). The CDR3 length is 16 residues. Per germline, CDR1 KGHDR and CDR2 SFDVKD. V lost 3 bases to trimming and J lost 4 bases, with 18 bases between them. CDR3 in amino acids: CATSDPAGGSGYEQYF. CDR3 DNA: TGTGCCACCAGTGATCCTGCAGGAGGATCGGGATACGAGCAGTACTTC.

This clonotype was counted only a few times. The chain recombines TRBV4-1 with TRBJ1-4, with D uncertain. Germline values: CDR1 MGHRA, CDR2 YSYEKL. The CDR3 extends over 15 amino acids. The V end was cut by 0 bases, the J end by 8 bases, with 13 bases between. The CDR3 spells CASSQEGPRKEKLFF. The CDR3, as DNA: TGCGCCAGCAGCCAAGAAGGGCCAAGGAAGGAAAAACTGTTTTTT.

This clonotype was observed a few times. V usage is TRBV5-1 and J usage is TRBJ2-5, with 7 bases lining up with TRBD1. V gave up 3 bases and J gave up 5 bases; unmatched junction bases: 4. Germline CDR1 SGHRS, CDR2 YFSETQ. There are 13 residues in the CDR3. The CDR3: CASSWDSSETQYF. For the CDR3, the DNA is TGCGCCAGCAGCTGGGACAGCTCGGAGACCCAGTACTTC.

This clonotype turned up a few times. The chain uses TRBV12-3 or TRBV12-4 and TRBJ1-3; D not resolved. V lost 0 bases and J 0 bases, leaving 18 bases between the germline ends. The CDR3 is 19 residues long. CDR3 nucleotides: TGTGCCAGCAGTTTAGCCGGGCTTCTTGGACGGGGCTCTGGAAACACCATATATTTT. Its translation is CASSLAGLLGRGSGNTIYF.

In its sample, this clonotype was seen many times. This chain connects TRBV9 to TRBJ2-3; D may match TRBD1 or TRBD2 (6 bases each). CDR3 length: 14 residues. Germline V gives CDR1 SGDLS, CDR2 YYNGEE. Trimming stripped 0 bases from V and 4 bases from J, with 9 bases between. This CDR3 reads CASSVVGGPDTQYF. The CDR3 DNA reads as TGTGCCAGCAGCGTAGTAGGGGGGCCAGATACGCAGTATTTT.

This clonotype was found a few times. The chain has TRBV7-2 and TRBJ2-3, with a tentative D call TRBD2 (7 bases). The CDR3 length is 18 residues. Trimming shortened V by 3 bases and J by 1 base, and 20 bases separated the two germline ends. Germline CDR1 reads SGHTA; CDR2 reads FQGNSA. The CDR3, as DNA: TGTGCCAGCAGCTTGGGACTCGGACTAGGGGGAGGCACAGATACGCAGTATTTT. It codes for CASSLGLGLGGGTDTQYF.

This clonotype was counted a few times. The chain joins TRBV12-3 or TRBV12-4 to TRBJ1-1, with D tentatively TRBD1 (5 bases). The V end lost 6 bases, the J end lost 11 bases, and 22 bases lay between the germline ends. CDR3 size: 14 residues. CDR3 sequence: CASSIRDGSLSAFF. CDR3 DNA: TGTGCCAGCAGCATCCGGGACGGATCGCTAAGTGCTTTCTTT.

This clonotype has a count of ten or more. The genes are TRBV5-6 and TRBJ1-1; the D gene is possibly TRBD1 (5 bases). The CDR3 spans 15 residues. Germline CDR1 SGHDT, CDR2 YYEEEE. The ends were cut back, 4 bases at V and 2 bases at J, with 15 bases in the middle. DNA for the CDR3: TGTGCCAGCAGCCCCGCGGACAAACAAAACACTGAAGCTTTCTTT. Its protein product is CASSPADKQNTEAFF.

This clonotype was seen only a few times. The V and J genes are TRBV28 and TRBJ1-6; TRBD1 is a possible D gene (5 bases). V dropped 6 bases and J dropped 11 bases, with 14 bases sitting between them. CDR3 length equals 13 residues. Germline CDR1 and CDR2: MDHEN and SYDVKM. CDR3 in DNA: TGTGCCAGCAGCCCAAGGGCAGGGCCACCCCTCCACTTT. It translates to CASSPRAGPPLHF.

In DNA, the CDR3 is TGTGCCAGCAGTAGTTACCTTAGCACAGATACGCAGTATTTT. This gives the protein CASSSYLSTDTQYF. The chain recombines TRBV2 with TRBJ2-3; D remains unclear. Germline V gives CDR1 SNHLY, CDR2 FYNNEI. V lost 5 bases and J lost 0, with 9 bases in between. The CDR3 consists of 14 residues. The variable domain in full, with the rest retrieved from reference TRBV2 and TRBJ2-3, is EPEVTQTPSHQVTQMGQEVILRCVPISNHLYFYWYRQILGQKVEFLVSFYNNEISEKSEIFDDQFSVERPDGSNFTLKIRSTKLEDSAMYFCASSSYLSTDTQYFGPGTRLTVL.

The gene calls are TRBV6-6 and TRBJ2-5; 9 nucleotides align to TRBD1. Germline values: CDR1 MNHNY, CDR2 SVGAGI (reference sequence). Losses at the gene ends were 5 bases for V and 5 bases for J; bases not matched to a gene: 9. The CDR3 contains 15 residues. This CDR3 reads CASSLRTGVGETQYF. The CDR3 DNA is TGTGCCAGCAGTCTTAGGACAGGGGTGGGGGAGACCCAGTACTTC.

Details on this clonotype: A much larger clone lies a single base off, so this may be a read error. Written as DNA, the CDR3 is TGCGCCAGCAGCCAAGATCCCACTGAGCAGTACTTC. Its protein product is CASSQDPTEQYF. The J gene is TRBJ2-7, the V gene TRBV4-3; D uncertain. CDR1 and CDR2 from the germline V gene are LGHNA and YSLEER. V was shortened by 0 bases and J by 7 bases, with 7 bases between the two germline ends. The CDR3 has 12 residues.

The chain couples TRBV6-6 to TRBJ2-7; the match to TRBD1 covers 11 bases. Trimming cost V 2 bases and J 7 bases; bases outside gene matches: 7. Germline V CDR1 and CDR2: MNHNY, SVGAGI (reference sequence). The CDR3 spans 15 residues. For the CDR3, the DNA is TGTGCCAGCAGTTACGCGGGACAGGGGGGGAGGGAGCAGTACTTC. This codes for CASSYAGQGGREQYF.

The chain is built from TRBV20-1 and TRBJ1-2; possible D gene TRBD1, 5 bases. The CDR3 runs 12 residues. CDR1 is DFQATT and CDR2 is SNEGSKA in the germline V gene (reference sequence). V lost 6 bases and J lost 3, with 11 bases in between. The DNA of the CDR3 is TGCAGTGCAGGGGCTCAAGACTATGGCTACACCTTC. It specifies CSAGAQDYGYTF.

This clonotype was counted a few times. The chain carries TRBV7-2 and TRBJ2-3; D is perhaps TRBD2 (6 bases). V was trimmed by 4 bases and J by 2 bases, leaving 10 bases between them. This CDR3 has 14 residues. Germline CDR1 and CDR2: SGHTA and FQGNSA. The CDR3 DNA sequence: TGTGCCAGCAGCTCTCGACTAGTCACAGATACGCAGTATTTT. Translating it yields CASSSRLVTDTQYF.

This clonotype has more than one count but fewer than ten. The chain employs TRBV5-1 and TRBJ2-7, with D maybe TRBD2 (6 bases). Trimming cost V 1 base and J 7 bases, with 15 bases left between them. Germline-derived CDR1 and CDR2 are SGHRS and YFSETQ. The CDR3 has 14 residues. Here the CDR3 DNA reads TGCGCCAGCAGCTTGTCTCCGGCCGCGGGGGAGCAGTACTTC. The encoded protein is CASSLSPAAGEQYF.